The present entry profiles one TCR beta chain with its context. Its antigen remains unidentified. For bulk TCR libraries, previously described methods and listed TCR primers were used. A single record per CDR3 protein comes from TCRdb applying MiXCR to the PCR reads. The data contain some 680,000 distinct CDR3 sequences, roughly 23% of them singletons. The data originate from a study of molecular identifiers for immune sequencing clone quantification. On the study more broadly: In the replicates, RNA derived from approximately 20,000 or 100,000 naive CD8 cells was divided into five parts, and four were sequenced.

Findings and limits, study-wide: Highly expanded clone sizes could be underestimated by identical TCR molecules that share a barcode.

The sorting of naive CD8 T cells used the CD8+CD4-CCR7+CD45RA+ phenotype. The sequencing sample was made of naive CD8+ T cells from blood, with Jurkat cell RNA spiked in. Subset indicated: FACS-sorted CD8+CD4-CCR7+CD45RA+ naive T cells. The TCR originated in a human donor in good health. Some libraries in this study had Jurkat cell RNA spiked in.

Here the CDR3 DNA reads TGTGCCAGCAGCTTAGGGGTACTAGCGGGAGGGTCCTCCCCTGATGAGCAGTACTTC. Translation: CASSLGVLAGGSSPDEQYF. The rearrangement uses TRBV7-2 and TRBJ2-7; 13 nucleotides match TRBD2. Germline trimming cut 1 base from V and 7 bases from J; bases unmatched to any gene: 16. Germline V CDR1 and CDR2: SGHTA, FQGNSA. This CDR3 is built from 19 residues.